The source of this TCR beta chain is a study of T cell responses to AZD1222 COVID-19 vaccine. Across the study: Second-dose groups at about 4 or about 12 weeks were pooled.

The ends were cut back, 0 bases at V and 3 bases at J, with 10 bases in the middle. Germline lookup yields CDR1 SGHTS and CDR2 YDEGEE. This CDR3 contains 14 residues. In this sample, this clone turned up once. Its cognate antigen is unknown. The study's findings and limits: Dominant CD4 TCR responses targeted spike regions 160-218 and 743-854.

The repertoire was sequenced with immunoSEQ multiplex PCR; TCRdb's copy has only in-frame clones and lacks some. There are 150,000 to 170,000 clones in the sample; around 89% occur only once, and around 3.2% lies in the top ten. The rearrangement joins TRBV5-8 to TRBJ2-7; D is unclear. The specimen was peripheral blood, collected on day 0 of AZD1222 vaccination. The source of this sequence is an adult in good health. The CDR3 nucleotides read TGTGCCAGCAGCTTGGCCGGCTGGGGCTACGAGCAGTACTTC. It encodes CASSLAGWGYEQYF.